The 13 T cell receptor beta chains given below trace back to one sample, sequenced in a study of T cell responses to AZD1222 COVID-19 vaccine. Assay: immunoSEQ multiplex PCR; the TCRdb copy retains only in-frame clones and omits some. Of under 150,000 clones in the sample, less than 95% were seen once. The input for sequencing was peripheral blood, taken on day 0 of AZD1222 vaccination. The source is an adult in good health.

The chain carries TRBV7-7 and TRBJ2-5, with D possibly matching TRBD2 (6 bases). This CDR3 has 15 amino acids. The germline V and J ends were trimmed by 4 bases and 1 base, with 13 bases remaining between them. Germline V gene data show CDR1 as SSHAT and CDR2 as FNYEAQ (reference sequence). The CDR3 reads CASSWGSGIQETQYF. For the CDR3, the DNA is TGTGCCAGCAGCTGGGGTAGCGGAATCCAAGAGACCCAGTACTTC.

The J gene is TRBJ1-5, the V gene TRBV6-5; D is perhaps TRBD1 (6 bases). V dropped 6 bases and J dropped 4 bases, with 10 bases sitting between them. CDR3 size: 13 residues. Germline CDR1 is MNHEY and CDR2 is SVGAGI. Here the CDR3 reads CASSRDRNQPQHF. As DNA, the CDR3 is TGTGCCAGCAGCCGCGACAGGAATCAGCCCCAGCATTTT.

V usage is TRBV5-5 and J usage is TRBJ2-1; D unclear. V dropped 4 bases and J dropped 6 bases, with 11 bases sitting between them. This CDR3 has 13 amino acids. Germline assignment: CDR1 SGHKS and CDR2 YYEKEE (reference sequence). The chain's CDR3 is CASSNTEANEQFF. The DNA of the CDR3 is TGTGCCAGCAGCAACACCGAAGCCAATGAGCAGTTCTTC. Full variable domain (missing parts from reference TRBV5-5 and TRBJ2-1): DAGVTQSPTHLIKTRGQQVTLRCSPISGHKSVSWYQQVLGQGPQFIFQYYEKEERGRGNFPDRFSARQFPNYSSELNVNALLLGDSALYLCASSNTEANEQFFGPGTRLTVL.

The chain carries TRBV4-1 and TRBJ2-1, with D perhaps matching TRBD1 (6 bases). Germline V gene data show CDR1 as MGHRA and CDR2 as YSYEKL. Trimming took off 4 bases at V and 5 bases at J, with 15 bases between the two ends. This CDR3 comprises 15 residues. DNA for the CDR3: TGCGCCAGCAGCCCCCGCCAGGGGCCGAACAATGAGCAGTTCTTC. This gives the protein CASSPRQGPNNEQFF.

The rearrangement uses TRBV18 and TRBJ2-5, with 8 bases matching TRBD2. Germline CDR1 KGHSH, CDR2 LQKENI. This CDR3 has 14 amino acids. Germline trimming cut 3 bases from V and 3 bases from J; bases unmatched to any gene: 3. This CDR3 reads CASSPRAGEETQYF. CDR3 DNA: TGTGCCAGCTCACCCAGAGCGGGAGAAGAGACCCAGTACTTC.

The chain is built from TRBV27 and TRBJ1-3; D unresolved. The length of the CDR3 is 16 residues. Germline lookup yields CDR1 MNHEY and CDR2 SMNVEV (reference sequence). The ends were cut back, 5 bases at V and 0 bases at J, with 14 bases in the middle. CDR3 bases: TGTGCCAGCAGTCATTACTCGGGCCTCTCTGGAAACACCATATATTTT. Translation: CASSHYSGLSGNTIYF.

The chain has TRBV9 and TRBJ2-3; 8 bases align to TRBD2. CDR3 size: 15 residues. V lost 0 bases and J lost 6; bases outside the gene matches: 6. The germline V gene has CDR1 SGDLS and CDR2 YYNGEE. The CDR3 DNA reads TGTGCCAGCAGCGTAGACGGGAGGGCCTTTGATACGCAGTATTTT. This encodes CASSVDGRAFDTQYF. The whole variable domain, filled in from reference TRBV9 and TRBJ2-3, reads DSGVTQTPKHLITATGQRVTLRCSPRSGDLSVYWYQQSLDQGLQFLIQYYNGEERAKGNILERFSAQQFPDLHSELNLSSLELGDSALYFCASSVDGRAFDTQYFGPGTRLTVL.

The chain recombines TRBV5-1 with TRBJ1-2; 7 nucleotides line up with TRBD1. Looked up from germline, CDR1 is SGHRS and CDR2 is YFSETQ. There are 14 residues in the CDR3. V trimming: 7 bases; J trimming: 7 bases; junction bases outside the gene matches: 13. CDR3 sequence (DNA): TGCGCCAGCCGGGCCGGCGACAGGGATGTTGGCTACACCTTC. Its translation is CASRAGDRDVGYTF.

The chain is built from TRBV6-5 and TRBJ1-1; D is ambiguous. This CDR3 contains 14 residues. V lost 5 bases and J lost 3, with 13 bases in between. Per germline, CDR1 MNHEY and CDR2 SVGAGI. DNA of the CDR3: TGTGCCAGCAGTCTCCGGACCGGGTACACTGAAGCTTTCTTT. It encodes CASSLRTGYTEAFF.

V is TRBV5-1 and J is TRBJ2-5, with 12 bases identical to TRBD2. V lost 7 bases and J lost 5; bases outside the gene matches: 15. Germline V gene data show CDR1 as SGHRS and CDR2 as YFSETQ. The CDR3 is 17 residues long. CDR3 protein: CASRNLAGGPAEETQYF. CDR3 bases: TGCGCCAGCCGCAACCTAGCGGGGGGGCCGGCGGAGGAGACCCAGTACTTC.

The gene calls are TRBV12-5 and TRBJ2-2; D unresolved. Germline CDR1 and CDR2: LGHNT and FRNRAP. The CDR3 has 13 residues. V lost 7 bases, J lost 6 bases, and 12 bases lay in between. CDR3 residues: CASAIPGPGELFF. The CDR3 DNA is TGTGCTAGTGCCATCCCCGGGCCCGGGGAGCTGTTTTTT.

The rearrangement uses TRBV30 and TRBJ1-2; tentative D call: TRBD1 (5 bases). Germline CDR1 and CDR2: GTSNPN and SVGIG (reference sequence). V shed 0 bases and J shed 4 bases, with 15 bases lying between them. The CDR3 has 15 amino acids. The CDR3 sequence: CAWSVPGVRIYGYTF. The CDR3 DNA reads TGTGCCTGGAGTGTACCGGGGGTAAGGATCTATGGCTACACCTTC. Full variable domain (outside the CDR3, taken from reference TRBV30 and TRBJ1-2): SQTIHQWPATLVQPVGSPLSLECTVEGTSNPNLYWYRQAAGRGLQLLFYSVGIGQISSEVPQNLSASRPQDRQFILSSKKLLLSDSGFYLCAWSVPGVRIYGYTFGSGTRLTVV.

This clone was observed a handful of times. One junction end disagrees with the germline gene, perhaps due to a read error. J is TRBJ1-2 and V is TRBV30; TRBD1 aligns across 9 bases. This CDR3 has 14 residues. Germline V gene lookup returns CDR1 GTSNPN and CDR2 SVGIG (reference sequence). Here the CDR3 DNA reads TGTGCCTGGAGTGTTCCTGGACAGGGGTATGACTACACCTTC. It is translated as CAWSVPGQGYDYTF.